The 10 T cell receptor beta chains given below trace back to one sample, sequenced in a study of blood T cell repertoires in COVID-19. Repertoires were generated with immunoSEQ multiplex PCR, while TCRdb's copy carries only in-frame clones and drops some. The table records more than 100,000 clones, 80% of them present only once. The sample taken for sequencing was peripheral blood. The receptors come from a man between 60 and 70 years old with active or convalescent COVID-19.

The rearrangement joins TRBV4-2 to TRBJ2-1; 15 bases line up with TRBD2. The junction had 4 bases not matched to a gene; V was cut back by 0 bases and J by 7 bases. From germline, CDR1 is LGHNA and CDR2 YNFKEQ. This CDR3 is built from 17 residues. The CDR3 DNA reads TGTGCCAGCAGCCAAGAAGGGACTAGCGGGAGGAGGAATGAGCAGTTCTTC. Its translation is CASSQEGTSGRRNEQFF.

The chain joins TRBV5-1 to TRBJ2-7; 9 positions agree with TRBD2. The junction had 5 bases not matched to a gene; V was cut back by 4 bases and J by 3 bases. CDR1 and CDR2 (germline): SGHRS, YFSETQ. This CDR3 is 14 amino acids long. The CDR3 region is CASSETTSGYEQYF. The CDR3 region has the DNA TGCGCCAGCAGCGAGACGACTAGCGGCTACGAGCAGTACTTC.

This clone showed up just a few times. The chain employs TRBV7-3 and TRBJ2-1, with TRBD1 matching 8 bases. Germline CDR1 SGHTA, CDR2 FQGTGA. V was clipped by 5 bases and J by 6 bases; unmatched bases: 9. CDR3 size: 15 residues. In nucleotides, the CDR3 is TGTGCCAGCAGCCCCCGGACAGGGCCCCTCAATGAGCAGTTCTTC. Its protein is CASSPRTGPLNEQFF.

This chain connects TRBV9 to TRBJ2-3; TRBD1 matches at 7 bases. Per the germline V gene, CDR1 is SGDLS and CDR2 is YYNGEE. With 3 bases clipped from V and 6 bases from J, the junction kept 10 bases outside the gene matches. The CDR3 is made up of 15 amino acids. The CDR3: CASSDRQGPRDTQYF. CDR3 sequence (DNA): TGTGCCAGCAGCGACAGACAGGGCCCCAGGGATACGCAGTATTTT.

The chain has TRBV19 and TRBJ2-7; TRBD2 matches at 8 bases. With V trimmed by 5 bases and J by 0 bases, 9 bases remained unmatched. The CDR3 loop spans 16 amino acids. Germline-derived CDR1 and CDR2 are LNHDA and SQIVND (reference sequence). CDR3 amino acids: CASSFKTSAISYEQYF. The CDR3 nucleotides are TGTGCCAGTAGTTTTAAGACTAGCGCCATCTCCTACGAGCAGTACTTC.

A single count supports this clone. CDR3 DNA: TGTGCCAGCTCACCAGAGAACGCCGAGCAGTACTTC. It translates to CASSPENAEQYF. The rearrangement uses TRBV18 and TRBJ2-7, with D unclear. CDR1 and CDR2 (germline): KGHSH, LQKENI. Trimming took off 2 bases at V and 6 bases at J, with 8 bases between the two ends. The CDR3 covers 12 residues.

The V gene is TRBV6-6, the J gene TRBJ2-2, with 10 bases fitting TRBD1. The ends lost 5 bases at V and 6 bases at J; junction bases unmatched: 9. The length of the CDR3 is 16 residues. Germline V gives CDR1 MNHNY, CDR2 SVGAGI (reference sequence). In DNA form, the CDR3 reads TGTGCCAGCAGTCATTCCGGGACAGGGGAACCCGGGGAGCTGTTTTTT. Translated: CASSHSGTGEPGELFF.

The gene calls are TRBV12-3 or TRBV12-4 and TRBJ2-5; 10 bases line up with TRBD2. The length of the CDR3 is 13 residues. V was clipped by 6 bases and J by 4 bases; unmatched bases: 2. The CDR3 sequence is CASRLAGTETQYF. CDR3 nucleotides: TGTGCCAGCAGACTAGCGGGAACAGAGACCCAGTACTTC.

The chain links TRBV6-5 to TRBJ2-5, with TRBD2 matching over 14 bases. After removal of 0 bases from V and 3 bases from J, the junction contained 0 bases not matched to a gene. The germline CDR1 and CDR2 sequences are MNHEY and SVGAGI. The CDR3 consists of 16 residues. CDR3 protein: CASSYSGLAGEETQYF. The CDR3 region has the DNA TGTGCCAGCAGTTACTCGGGACTAGCGGGAGAAGAGACCCAGTACTTC.

The V call is TRBV18, the J call TRBJ1-4; the match to TRBD1 covers 11 bases. V shed 4 bases, J shed 6 bases, and the junction held 1 base outside the gene matches. In germline, CDR1 is KGHSH, CDR2 LQKENI. CDR3 length: 14 amino acids. Here the CDR3 reads CASSLGQGDEKLFF. CDR3 DNA: TGTGCCAGCTCACTGGGACAGGGGGATGAAAAACTGTTTTTT. Together with reference TRBV18 and TRBJ1-4, the CDR3 gives the full variable domain: NAGVMQNPRHLVRRRGQEARLRCSPMKGHSHVYWYRQLPEEGLKFMVYLQKENIIDESGMPKERFSAEFPKEGPSILRIQQVVRGDSAAYFCASSLGQGDEKLFFGSGTQLSVL.